Shown below are 13 T cell receptor beta chains from a single sample sequenced in a study of early T cells in non-severe SARS-CoV-2 infection. One entry per CDR3 protein, called by TCRdb with MiXCR from the 5' RACE reads. The table records under 70,000 distinct CDR3 sequences, roughly 5.7% of them present only once. Sequencing used whole blood, obtained at baseline. The receptor source for this set is an adult who was a healthcare worker with PCR-confirmed SARS-CoV-2 infection or an uninfected control (not recorded which).

Only a few counts were recorded for this clonotype. This chain links TRBV18 with TRBJ2-3, with D possibly matching TRBD2 (5 bases). The CDR3 consists of 14 residues. Germline lookup yields CDR1 KGHSH and CDR2 LQKENI. The V end lost 1 base, the J end lost 1 base, and 6 bases lay between the germline ends. The CDR3 protein is CASSPRGGTDTQYF. The CDR3 DNA sequence: TGTGCCAGCTCACCACGGGGAGGCACAGATACGCAGTATTTT.

This clonotype was detected ten times or more. V and J are TRBV7-9 and TRBJ2-6; no definite D call. CDR1 is SEHNR and CDR2 is FQNEAQ in the germline V gene (reference sequence). CDR3 size: 13 residues. Trimming shortened V by 8 bases and J by 1 base, and 6 bases separated the two germline ends. Written as DNA, the CDR3 is TGTGCCAGCCAGGTATCTGGGGCCAACGTCCTGACTTTC. Protein sequence: CASQVSGANVLTF.

J is TRBJ2-2 and V is TRBV7-3; no clear D gene. This CDR3 contains 13 residues. The germline gives CDR1 SGHTA, CDR2 FQGTGA. The V end lost 0 bases, the J end lost 5 bases, and 4 bases lay between the germline ends. The CDR3 region has the DNA TGTGCCAGCAGCTTAACATTAACCGGGGAGCTGTTTTTT. It encodes CASSLTLTGELFF. Filled out from reference TRBV7-3 and TRBJ2-2, the complete variable domain reads GAGVSQTPSNKVTEKGKYVELRCDPISGHTALYWYRQSLGQGPEFLIYFQGTGAADDSGLPNDRFFAVRPEGSVSTLKIQRTERGDSAVYLCASSLTLTGELFFGEGSRLTVL.

This clonotype was counted ten times or more. V gene TRBV20-1 combines with J gene TRBJ2-7; D possibly corresponds to TRBD1 (6 bases). Trimming cost V 5 bases and J 0 bases, with 17 bases left between them. Germline CDR1 is DFQATT and CDR2 is SNEGSKA (reference sequence). The length of the CDR3 is 15 residues. CDR3 nucleotide sequence: TGCAGTGCTGATTCGGGACACCTAAGCTCCTACGAGCAGTACTTC. Its protein product is CSADSGHLSSYEQYF.

A word on this clonotype: This could be a read error, since a much larger clone is one nucleotide away. J is TRBJ2-5 and V is TRBV28; D possibly corresponds to TRBD1 (7 bases). Trimming shortened V by 4 bases and J by 3 bases, and 15 bases separated the two germline ends. The CDR3 runs to 15 residues. Looked up from germline, CDR1 is MDHEN and CDR2 is SYDVKM. The CDR3, as DNA: TGTGCCAGCAGTTCCTGGGACAGACTAGAAGAGACCCAGTACTTC. Amino acids: CASSSWDRLEETQYF. Full variable domain (missing parts from reference TRBV28 and TRBJ2-5): DVKVTQSSRYLVKRTGEKVFLECVQDMDHENMFWYRQDPGLGLRLIYFSYDVKMKEKGDIPEGYSVSREKKERFSLILESASTNQTSMYLCASSSWDRLEETQYFGPGTRLLVL.

This clonotype was observed a few times. The V call is TRBV10-3, the J call TRBJ2-7; 7 bases fit TRBD1. From germline, CDR1 is ENHRY and CDR2 SYGVKD. Trimming cost V 4 bases and J 3 bases; bases outside gene matches: 9. This CDR3 comprises 15 residues. The CDR3 DNA is TGTGCCATCAGTGGGACAGGTGGGGTTGACTACGAGCAGTACTTC. It translates to CAISGTGGVDYEQYF.

This clonotype was detected many times. This chain joins TRBV18 and TRBJ1-2, with 12 bases fitting TRBD1. The CDR3 is 15 residues long. Per germline, CDR1 KGHSH and CDR2 LQKENI. Germline trimming cut 3 bases from V and 8 bases from J; bases unmatched to any gene: 7. CDR3 nucleotide sequence: TGTGCCAGCTCACCCGGGACAGGGGGCTCCTTGGGCTACACCTTC. Translation: CASSPGTGGSLGYTF.

This clonotype came up many times. The chain joins TRBV3-1 to TRBJ2-3; D may be TRBD1 (5 bases). CDR3 length: 15 residues. The ends were cut back, 4 bases at V and 2 bases at J, with 13 bases in the middle. Germline V gives CDR1 LGHDT, CDR2 YNNKEL (reference sequence). The CDR3 is CASSPGQGFTDTQYF. The CDR3 DNA is TGTGCCAGCAGCCCGGGCCAGGGTTTCACAGATACGCAGTATTTT.

This clonotype has a handful of counts. V usage is TRBV28 and J usage is TRBJ1-5, with no clear D. Trimming took 6 bases from V and 3 from J, leaving 15 bases between them. Germline assignment: CDR1 MDHEN and CDR2 SYDVKM. CDR3 length: 15 residues. CDR3 residues: CASSQMRSHNQPQHF. CDR3 in DNA: TGTGCCAGCAGCCAAATGAGGAGCCACAATCAGCCCCAGCATTTT. The whole variable domain, filled in from reference TRBV28 and TRBJ1-5, reads DVKVTQSSRYLVKRTGEKVFLECVQDMDHENMFWYRQDPGLGLRLIYFSYDVKMKEKGDIPEGYSVSREKKERFSLILESASTNQTSMYLCASSQMRSHNQPQHFGDGTRLSIL.

This clonotype has more than one count but fewer than ten. The chain couples TRBV28 to TRBJ2-7; weak D call: TRBD1 (6 bases). The CDR3 covers 14 residues. Trimming removed 4 bases from V and 4 bases from J, with 14 bases in between. Germline loops: CDR1 MDHEN, CDR2 SYDVKM. CDR3 nucleotides: TGTGCCAGCAGTTCGGCAGGGGCCCAATACGAGCAGTACTTC. Translated: CASSSAGAQYEQYF.

There are many counts of this clonotype. V and J are TRBV6-5 and TRBJ2-5, with D hard to call. This CDR3 is 16 amino acids long. Germline V gives CDR1 MNHEY, CDR2 SVGAGI. V lost 0 bases and J 1 base, leaving 12 bases between the germline ends. In nucleotides, the CDR3 is TGTGCCAGCAGTTACTCTCTGATGCGGATCCAAGAGACCCAGTACTTC. Protein product: CASSYSLMRIQETQYF.

The chain joins TRBV5-1 to TRBJ1-1, with 11 bases identical to TRBD1. CDR1 is SGHRS and CDR2 is YFSETQ in the germline V gene. CDR3 size: 14 residues. With V trimmed by 4 bases and J by 13 bases, 12 bases remained unmatched. In nucleotides, the CDR3 is TGCGCCAGCAGCCCCGGGACAGGGGGTATTGTGGGTTTCTTT. Protein product: CASSPGTGGIVGFF.

This clonotype has at least ten counts. The chain recombines TRBV5-6 with TRBJ2-7, with D possibly matching TRBD2 (6 bases). V was clipped by 0 bases and J by 7 bases, with 11 bases between them. This CDR3 contains 13 residues. Germline V CDR1 and CDR2: SGHDT, YYEEEE. CDR3 DNA sequence: TGTGCCAGCAGCTTGGTGAACGCGGGAGAGCAGTACTTC. Encoded protein: CASSLVNAGEQYF.